The 6 T cell receptor beta chains given below trace back to one sample, sequenced in a study of T-cell reconstitution after alpha-beta-depleted transplantation in children. Preparation of the TCRbeta library was carried out with unique molecular identifiers. TCRdb passed the PCR reads through MiXCR, listing each CDR3 protein once. The table records roughly 200,000 distinct CDR3 sequences, approximately 7% of them present only once. Sequenced here: PBMCs from the stem cell graft donor, sampled from the stem cell graft. The receptor set was obtained from a human donor who donated a stem cell graft to a child with Wiskott-Aldrich syndrome.

This clonotype was seen at least ten times. J is TRBJ2-1 and V is TRBV3-1; 9 bases map to TRBD2. CDR1 is LGHDT, CDR2 YNNKEL, per germline (reference sequence). Unmatched junction bases numbered 4, after V lost 1 base and J lost 0 bases. The CDR3 is 17 residues long. CDR3 amino acids: CASSQGFSGSSYNEQFF. In DNA form, the CDR3 reads TGTGCCAGCAGCCAAGGGTTTAGCGGGAGCTCCTACAATGAGCAGTTCTTC.

This clonotype was counted many times. The chain recombines TRBV5-1 with TRBJ2-1, with 9 bases matching TRBD2. Trimming cost V 0 bases and J 2 bases; bases outside gene matches: 15. Germline-derived CDR1 and CDR2 are SGHRS and YFSETQ. The CDR3 runs to 20 residues. CDR3 nucleotides: TGCGCCAGCAGCTTGGCGAGGACCAGCGGGGGGACATATACCTACAATGAGCAGTTCTTC. Encoded protein: CASSLARTSGGTYTYNEQFF.

There are many counts of this clonotype. The chain couples TRBV9 to TRBJ1-6; TRBD1 aligns across 7 bases. Trimming at V came to 4 bases and at J to 11 bases, leaving 15 bases not matched to a gene. Germline CDR1 is SGDLS and CDR2 is YYNGEE. The CDR3 length is 16 residues. CDR3 in amino acids: CASSPRTGTAGPPLHF. CDR3 nucleotide sequence: TGTGCCAGCAGCCCCCGAACCGGGACAGCCGGGCCACCCCTCCACTTT.

This rearrangement joins TRBV10-2 to TRBJ1-2, with a possible D match to TRBD1 (6 bases). Germline V lookup: CDR1 WSHSY, CDR2 SAAADI. This CDR3 has 14 amino acids. Trimming left V 6 bases short and J 8 bases short, with 19 bases between. The CDR3: CASSLNTGPGGYTF. CDR3 in DNA: TGCGCCAGCAGCCTCAATACAGGGCCCGGGGGCTACACCTTC.

This clonotype has a count of ten or more. CDR3 residues: CSARELLSGRSYEQYF. In DNA, the CDR3 is TGCAGTGCTAGAGAACTACTTAGCGGGAGGTCCTACGAGCAGTACTTC. The V call is TRBV20-1, the J call TRBJ2-7, with TRBD2 matching 10 bases. The CDR3 spans 16 residues. V lost 0 bases, J lost 1 base, and 6 bases stayed unmatched. The germline V gene encodes CDR1 DFQATT and CDR2 SNEGSKA (reference sequence).

This clonotype was seen a few times. The rearrangement uses TRBV30 and TRBJ2-5, with D tentatively TRBD2 (5 bases). Germline lookup yields CDR1 GTSNPN and CDR2 SVGIG (reference sequence). V shed 3 bases and J shed 5 bases, with 10 bases lying between them. CDR3 length: 12 amino acids. In DNA form, the CDR3 reads TGTGCCTGGAGCGATAGCGCGGAGACCCAGTACTTC. Amino acids: CAWSDSAETQYF.